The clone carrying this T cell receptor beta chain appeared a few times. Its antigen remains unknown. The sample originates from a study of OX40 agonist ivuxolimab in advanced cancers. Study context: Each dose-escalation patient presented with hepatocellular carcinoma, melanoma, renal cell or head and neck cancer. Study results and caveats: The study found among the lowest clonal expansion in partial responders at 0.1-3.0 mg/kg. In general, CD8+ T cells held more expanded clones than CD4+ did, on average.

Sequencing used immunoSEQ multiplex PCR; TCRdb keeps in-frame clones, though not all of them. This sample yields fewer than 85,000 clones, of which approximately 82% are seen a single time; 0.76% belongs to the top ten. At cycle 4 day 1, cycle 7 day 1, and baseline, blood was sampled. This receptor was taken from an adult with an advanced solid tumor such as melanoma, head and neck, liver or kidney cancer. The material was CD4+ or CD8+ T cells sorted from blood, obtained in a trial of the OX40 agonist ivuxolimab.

This chain's CDR3 is CASSLGGSGRGYEQYF. DNA of the CDR3: TGTGCCAGCAGCTTGGGGGGTAGCGGGAGAGGCTACGAGCAGTACTTC. The rearrangement uses TRBV7-2 and TRBJ2-7, with TRBD2 matching 9 bases. The germline V gene encodes CDR1 SGHTA and CDR2 FQGNSA. The trim removed 3 bases at V and 3 bases at J, leaving 9 bases unmatched. The CDR3 contains 16 residues.